The 29 T cell receptor beta chains below come from one sample, sequenced in a study of cytomegalovirus exposure and HLA in healthy donors. It was with 60 Vbeta and 13 Jbeta primers that the PCR ran. The assay was immunoSEQ multiplex PCR, and TCRdb's table has in-frame clones only and misses some. The table lists more than 100,000 clones, less than 80% of them singletons. Specimen: PBMCs. The origin of the receptors is a man in his forties or fifties in good health and CMV-seropositive.

The chain carries TRBV5-6 and TRBJ1-6; D unclear. Germline V lookup: CDR1 SGHDT, CDR2 YYEEEE. The CDR3 consists of 14 residues. Trimming removed 0 bases at V and 4 bases at J, with 5 bases between. CDR3 in amino acids: CASSLGRYNSPLHF. In nucleotides, the CDR3 is TGTGCCAGCAGCTTGGGCAGATATAATTCACCCCTCCACTTT. The entire variable domain, with the rest obtained from reference TRBV5-6 and TRBJ1-6, is as follows: DAGVTQSPTHLIKTRGQQVTLRCSPKSGHDTVSWYQQALGQGPQFIFQYYEEEERQRGNFPDRFSGHQFPNYSSELNVNALLLGDSALYLCASSLGRYNSPLHFGNGTRLTVT.

The J gene is TRBJ2-5, the V gene TRBV7-3; TRBD1 matches 9 bases. The J call is doubtful: the DNA matches TRBJ2-7 better. CDR1 and CDR2 from the germline V gene are SGHTA and FQGTGA. The CDR3 length is 13 residues. This CDR3 is CASSRGQGYEQYF. CDR3 sequence (DNA): TGTGCCAGCAGCCGGGGACAGGGCTACGAGCAGTACTTC.

The genes are TRBV27 and TRBJ2-7; 11 bases map to TRBD2. The V and J ends lost 3 bases and 3 bases, in that order; junction bases with no gene match: 7. CDR3 length equals 16 residues. Looked up from germline, CDR1 is MNHEY and CDR2 is SMNVEV (reference sequence). CDR3 DNA: TGTGCCAGCAGTTTGACCGGGACTAGCGGATACTACGAGCAGTACTTC. It encodes CASSLTGTSGYYEQYF.

V is TRBV5-1 and J is TRBJ2-7, with TRBD2 identical over 7 bases. The CDR3 spans 14 residues. CDR1 is SGHRS and CDR2 is YFSETQ in the germline V gene. The J segment lost 0 bases and the V segment lost 4 bases, leaving 4 bases of the junction unmatched. The CDR3 sequence is CASSLGGSSYEQYF. The CDR3 nucleotides read TGCGCCAGCAGCCTCGGGGGGAGCTCCTACGAGCAGTACTTC.

This rearrangement joins TRBV10-2 to TRBJ2-1; D not resolved. The germline V gene has CDR1 WSHSY and CDR2 SAAADI. V lost 0 bases and J lost 0, with 12 bases in between. The CDR3 is made up of 17 amino acids. CDR3 residues: CASSESGAFTSYNEQFF. CDR3 DNA: TGCGCCAGCAGTGAGTCCGGAGCCTTCACCTCCTACAATGAGCAGTTCTTC.

J is TRBJ1-2 and V is TRBV5-5, with D perhaps TRBD1 (5 bases). The CDR3 covers 15 residues. CDR1 and CDR2 from the germline V gene are SGHKS and YYEKEE (reference sequence). V was pared by 1 base and J by 2 bases, with 12 bases between. The CDR3 bases are TGTGCCAGCAGCTTGTTAAGGGGTGGAAACTATGGCTACACCTTC. It codes for CASSLLRGGNYGYTF.

The V and J genes are TRBV5-1 and TRBJ1-1, with a tentative D call TRBD1 (5 bases). Germline CDR1 is SGHRS and CDR2 is YFSETQ. The CDR3 has 14 residues. Between the trimmed V and J ends, which lost 0 bases and 3 bases, there was a span of 9 bases. The CDR3 DNA reads TGCGCCAGCAGCTTGGGGCAGGGTTACACTGAAGCTTTCTTT. It translates to CASSLGQGYTEAFF.

This clone came up a few times. The same CDR3 also results from other DNA sequences found in this sample. The chain recombines TRBV5-1 with TRBJ1-4; perhaps TRBD1 as D (5 bases). Germline lookup yields CDR1 SGHRS and CDR2 YFSETQ. The CDR3 spans 15 residues. Trimming took off 2 bases at V and 0 bases at J, with 8 bases between the two ends. In nucleotides, the CDR3 is TGCGCCAGCAGCTTAGCAGGGACAACTAATGAAAAACTGTTTTTT. As protein: CASSLAGTTNEKLFF. Full variable domain (remainder filled in from reference TRBV5-1 and TRBJ1-4): KAGVTQTPRYLIKTRGQQVTLSCSPISGHRSVSWYQQTPGQGLQFLFEYFSETQRNKGNFPGRFSGRQFSNSRSEMNVSTLELGDSALYLCASSLAGTTNEKLFFGSGTQLSVL.

The chain joins TRBV5-5 to TRBJ1-4; the D gene is possibly TRBD1 (6 bases). The CDR3 sequence is 17 residues long. In germline, CDR1 is SGHKS, CDR2 YYEKEE (reference sequence). Trimming removed 0 bases at V and 0 bases at J, with 12 bases between. The CDR3 sequence: CASSLEGGLPTNEKLFF. In nucleotides, the CDR3 is TGTGCCAGCAGCTTGGAGGGGGGGCTCCCAACTAATGAAAAACTGTTTTTT. Full variable domain (rest looked up from reference TRBV5-5 and TRBJ1-4): DAGVTQSPTHLIKTRGQQVTLRCSPISGHKSVSWYQQVLGQGPQFIFQYYEKEERGRGNFPDRFSARQFPNYSSELNVNALLLGDSALYLCASSLEGGLPTNEKLFFGSGTQLSVL.

The table lists this clone with a few counts. The chain combines TRBV27 with TRBJ2-1; no definite D call. Germline-derived CDR1 and CDR2 are MNHEY and SMNVEV (reference sequence). The CDR3 contains 15 residues. V lost 0 bases and J 8 bases, leaving 14 bases between the germline ends. The CDR3 sequence is CASSLSHPTVHEQFF. The CDR3 nucleotides read TGTGCCAGCAGTTTATCGCACCCCACAGTCCATGAGCAGTTCTTC.

This chain links TRBV9 with TRBJ1-2; 8 bases match TRBD1. Germline V CDR1 and CDR2: SGDLS, YYNGEE. This CDR3 region has 14 residues. Germline trimming cut 3 bases from V and 8 bases from J; bases unmatched to any gene: 9. This chain's CDR3 is CASSAAGQGRGYTF. CDR3 sequence (DNA): TGTGCCAGCAGCGCCGCAGGACAGGGCCGGGGCTACACCTTC. Combining the CDR3 with reference TRBV9 and TRBJ1-2 gives the whole variable domain DSGVTQTPKHLITATGQRVTLRCSPRSGDLSVYWYQQSLDQGLQFLIQYYNGEERAKGNILERFSAQQFPDLHSELNLSSLELGDSALYFCASSAAGQGRGYTFGSGTRLTVV.

The rearrangement links TRBV18 to TRBJ2-6; no definite D call. The CDR3 has 17 amino acids. V lost 3 bases and J 4 bases, leaving 16 bases between the germline ends. Germline V gene lookup returns CDR1 KGHSH and CDR2 LQKENI. CDR3 protein: CASSPVSEVAGANVLTF. CDR3 nucleotides: TGTGCCAGCTCACCCGTGTCGGAAGTAGCCGGGGCCAACGTCCTGACTTTC.

This chain connects TRBV14 to TRBJ2-2, with 11 positions matching TRBD2. Germline values: CDR1 SGHDN, CDR2 FVKESK. CDR3 length equals 15 residues. Germline trimming cut 6 bases from V and 5 bases from J; bases unmatched to any gene: 5. In DNA form, the CDR3 reads TGTGCCAGCAGTACTAGCGGGAGCTTTACCGGGGAGCTGTTTTTT. As protein: CASSTSGSFTGELFF. The whole variable domain, filled in from reference TRBV14 and TRBJ2-2, reads EAGVTQFPSHSVIEKGQTVTLRCDPISGHDNLYWYRRVMGKEIKFLLHFVKESKQDESGMPNNRFLAERTGGTYSTLKVQPAELEDSGVYFCASSTSGSFTGELFFGEGSRLTVL.

This chain uses TRBV7-2 with TRBJ2-2; no definite D call. Germline-derived CDR1 and CDR2 are SGHTA and FQGNSA. Trimming removed 3 bases at V and 1 base at J, with 9 bases between. The CDR3 loop spans 15 amino acids. The CDR3 DNA follows: TGTGCCAGCAGCTTTTTGCGAGGGAACACCGGGGAGCTGTTTTTT. This sequence encodes CASSFLRGNTGELFF.

The genes are TRBV5-1 and TRBJ2-1; the match to TRBD2 covers 10 bases. The CDR3 spans 16 residues. The trim removed 0 bases at V and 4 bases at J, leaving 4 bases unmatched. CDR1 is SGHRS, CDR2 YFSETQ, per germline. This chain's CDR3 is CASSLARGLAYNEQFF. CDR3 nucleotide sequence: TGCGCCAGCAGCTTGGCCAGGGGACTAGCGTACAATGAGCAGTTCTTC. Combining the CDR3 with reference TRBV5-1 and TRBJ2-1 gives the whole variable domain KAGVTQTPRYLIKTRGQQVTLSCSPISGHRSVSWYQQTPGQGLQFLFEYFSETQRNKGNFPGRFSGRQFSNSRSEMNVSTLELGDSALYLCASSLARGLAYNEQFFGPGTRLTVL.

The chain couples TRBV2 to TRBJ2-3, with 8 bases matching TRBD1. V was clipped by 3 bases and J by 6 bases; unmatched bases: 5. Germline CDR1 reads SNHLY; CDR2 reads FYNNEI. The CDR3 has 14 amino acids. The CDR3 nucleotides read TGTGCCAGCAGTGACAGGGGGCGTTTGGATACGCAGTATTTT. It is translated as CASSDRGRLDTQYF.

The chain joins TRBV4-1 to TRBJ2-5; 8 positions agree with TRBD2. Germline loops: CDR1 MGHRA, CDR2 YSYEKL. Trimming removed 4 bases from V and 5 bases from J; junction bases left unmatched: 12. The CDR3 runs to 16 residues. The CDR3 DNA is TGCGCCAGCAGCCCAGGGAGCGGGAGCGGGCGGGAGACCCAGTACTTC. The encoded protein is CASSPGSGSGRETQYF.

This clone occurred once. The germline gene is not matched at one end of the junction; a read error may be the cause. The V gene is TRBV7-9, the J gene TRBJ1-1; 7 nucleotides agree with TRBD1. The CDR3 is 12 amino acids. Germline values: CDR1 SEHNR, CDR2 FQNEAQ (reference sequence). This CDR3 is CSSSLPDRQAFF. Here the CDR3 DNA reads TGTTCCAGCAGCTTGCCGGACAGGCAAGCTTTCTTT.

The V and J genes are TRBV11-2 and TRBJ1-1, with 8 bases that match TRBD1. The length of the CDR3 is 17 residues. The junction had 15 bases not matched to a gene; V was cut back by 5 bases and J by 4 bases. Germline V lookup: CDR1 SGHAT, CDR2 FQNNGV. The DNA of the CDR3 is TGTGCCAGCAGCGCAAGGACAGGGAATAGGTTGGGCACTGAAGCTTTCTTT. It is translated as CASSARTGNRLGTEAFF. Together with reference TRBV11-2 and TRBJ1-1, the CDR3 gives the full variable domain: EAGVAQSPRYKIIEKRQSVAFWCNPISGHATLYWYQQILGQGPKLLIQFQNNGVVDDSQLPKDRFSAERLKGVDSTLKIQPAKLEDSAVYLCASSARTGNRLGTEAFFGQGTRLTVV.

This clone was observed a few times. Mismatch with germline at one junction end may stem from a read error. This rearrangement joins TRBV5-1 to TRBJ2-5; possibly TRBD1 for D (5 bases). The DNA end favors TRBJ2-7, so the J call may be wrong. The length of the CDR3 is 14 residues. From germline, CDR1 is SGHRS and CDR2 YFSETQ. The CDR3 here is CASSPPQFRGEQYF. The CDR3 DNA sequence: TGTGCCAGCAGCCCGCCCCAATTTAGGGGCGAGCAGTACTTC.

The gene calls are TRBV7-8 and TRBJ2-7; D remains ambiguous. Deletions cut 5 bases from V and 0 bases from J, with 14 bases between. CDR1 SGHVS and CDR2 FQNEAQ come from the germline V gene. This CDR3 is 15 amino acids long. The CDR3 reads CASSLSPDNSYEQYF. The DNA for the CDR3 is TGTGCCAGCAGCCTTAGCCCAGATAACTCCTACGAGCAGTACTTC.

This clone was found once. The chain carries TRBV29-1 and TRBJ2-3; 11 nucleotides align to TRBD1. J gave up 5 bases and V 4 bases, and 8 bases lay outside the gene matches. The length of the CDR3 is 15 residues. Germline V gives CDR1 SQVTM, CDR2 ANQGSEA. The CDR3 is CSVAGQGARIDTQYF. The CDR3 coding sequence is TGCAGCGTTGCCGGACAGGGGGCCAGAATAGATACGCAGTATTTT.

The CDR3 is CASSSPQGADYGYTF. The CDR3 DNA reads TGTGCCAGCAGCTCGCCTCAGGGGGCGGACTATGGCTACACCTTC. This rearrangement joins TRBV7-2 to TRBJ1-2; 8 positions match TRBD1. The V gene end was trimmed by 4 bases and the J gene end by 3 bases; junction bases not matched to a gene: 7. The CDR3 runs 15 residues. Germline V gives CDR1 SGHTA, CDR2 FQGNSA.

The genes are TRBV27 and TRBJ2-1; 12 bases fit TRBD2. Per the germline V gene, CDR1 is MNHEY and CDR2 is SMNVEV (reference sequence). J lost 3 bases, V lost 4 bases, and 4 bases had no gene match. This CDR3 is built from 16 residues. The CDR3 DNA reads as TGTGCCAGCAGTTCCCGACTAGCGGGGGTCTACAATGAGCAGTTCTTC. Translation gives CASSSRLAGVYNEQFF.

The chain is built from TRBV9 and TRBJ1-3; a possible D gene is TRBD1 (5 bases). CDR1 is SGDLS, CDR2 YYNGEE, per germline. V dropped 1 base and J dropped 0 bases, with 26 bases sitting between them. The CDR3 spans 21 residues. The CDR3 nucleotides are TGTGCCAGCAGCGTAACTGGTCAAGGGGTGGGTCCTTTCAGCTCTGGAAACACCATATATTTT. It is translated as CASSVTGQGVGPFSSGNTIYF. The variable domain in full, with the rest retrieved from reference TRBV9 and TRBJ1-3, is DSGVTQTPKHLITATGQRVTLRCSPRSGDLSVYWYQQSLDQGLQFLIQYYNGEERAKGNILERFSAQQFPDLHSELNLSSLELGDSALYFCASSVTGQGVGPFSSGNTIYFGEGSWLTVV.

This clone was detected a few times. This chain joins TRBV21-1 and TRBJ1-6; the table's D call, TRBD1, has no DNA check behind it. TRBV21-1 is described as a pseudogene. CDR3 length equals 19 residues. This CDR3 reads CASSKATRSGTGDNSPLHF. For the CDR3, the DNA is TGTGCCAGCAGCAAAGCGACTCGATCCGGGACAGGGGATAATTCACCCCTCCACTTT.

This clone occurred a few times. The CDR3 protein is CASSPIRGSAFF. The CDR3 nucleotides read TGTGCCAGCAGTCCCATCAGGGGATCAGCTTTCTTT. V is TRBV27 and J is TRBJ1-1, with a tentative D call TRBD1 (6 bases). CDR3 length: 12 amino acids. Germline lookup yields CDR1 MNHEY and CDR2 SMNVEV (reference sequence). Trimming took off 5 bases at V and 10 bases at J, with 14 bases between the two ends.

The chain has TRBV7-3 and TRBJ1-1; D is uncertain. Per the germline V gene, CDR1 is SGHTA and CDR2 is FQGTGA. Deletions cut 2 bases from V and 0 bases from J, with 7 bases between. This CDR3 has 14 amino acids. CDR3 sequence (DNA): TGTGCCAGCAGCTTAGAGGGCATGAACACTGAAGCTTTCTTT. It is translated as CASSLEGMNTEAFF.

The rearrangement links TRBV7-2 to TRBJ1-6; tentative D call: TRBD1 (5 bases). CDR1 is SGHTA, CDR2 FQGNSA, per germline. The CDR3 extends over 14 amino acids. Trimming removed 2 bases from V and 10 bases from J, with 12 bases in between. CDR3 sequence (DNA): TGTGCCAGCAGCTTACCCAGGGAAGAATCACCCCTCCACTTT. Translating it yields CASSLPREESPLHF.